Below are 7 T cell receptor beta chains sequenced from a single sample in a study of T cell repertoires in cytomegalovirus infection. TCRdb fed the reads into MiXCR, producing one record per CDR3 protein. In the table there are a few hundred thousand distinct CDR3 sequences, just under 40% of which are singletons. These receptors have no known antigen. Sequencing used cultured PBMCs, obtained from culture after CMV antigen stimulation. These receptors came from a human donor in good health (CMV status not recorded). Some clones in this sample may be carry-over from other donors' samples.

J is TRBJ2-7 and V is TRBV4-1, with TRBD2 identical over 8 bases. The CDR3 has 14 residues. V lost 1 base to trimming and J lost 2 bases; unmatched junction nucleotides: 1. Germline CDR1 and CDR2: MGHRA and YSYEKL. CDR3 nucleotides: TGCGCCAGCAGCCAAGCGCGGGGGGCCTACGAGCAGTACTTC. Translation gives CASSQARGAYEQYF.

This rearrangement joins TRBV5-1 to TRBJ2-7; D is ambiguous. CDR3 length: 15 residues. The ends were cut back, 2 bases at V and 12 bases at J, with 24 bases in the middle. Per germline, CDR1 SGHRS and CDR2 YFSETQ. This CDR3 reads CASSFRVGADGALYF. The DNA for the CDR3 is TGCGCCAGCAGCTTTCGGGTGGGCGCGGACGGCGCTCTGTACTTC.

This clonotype has just a few counts. This chain joins TRBV7-2 and TRBJ2-2, with TRBD1 matching 9 bases. The CDR3 has 14 amino acids. Germline values: CDR1 SGHTA, CDR2 FQGNSA. V shed 5 bases and J 7 bases; nucleotides not matched to a gene: 5. CDR3 sequence: CASSRTGAVGELFF. The CDR3 DNA reads TGTGCCAGCAGCCGGACAGGGGCGGTCGGGGAGCTGTTTTTT.

This clonotype was recorded a few times. The J gene is TRBJ2-7, the V gene TRBV7-2; TRBD1 matches at 8 bases. The CDR3 runs to 15 residues. Per the germline V gene, CDR1 is SGHTA and CDR2 is FQGNSA. V was pared by 6 bases and J by 4 bases, with 11 bases of the junction left unmatched. CDR3: CASRPGQGWGYEQYF. CDR3 bases: TGTGCCAGCAGACCCGGACAGGGTTGGGGATACGAGCAGTACTTC.

J is TRBJ2-1 and V is TRBV7-2, with TRBD2 matching over 9 bases. This CDR3 has 12 amino acids. The trim removed 5 bases at V and 12 bases at J, leaving 5 bases unmatched. CDR1 is SGHTA and CDR2 is FQGNSA in the germline V gene. CDR3: CASSASGAVQFF. The CDR3 DNA follows: TGTGCCAGCAGCGCTAGCGGGGCAGTGCAGTTCTTC.

This clonotype turned up a few times. V is TRBV29-1 and J is TRBJ2-3; possibly TRBD2 for D (6 bases). V lost 6 bases to trimming and J lost 6 bases, with 10 bases between them. The CDR3 contains 11 residues. Germline-derived CDR1 and CDR2 are SQVTM and ANQGSEA. CDR3 coding DNA: TGCAGCGTAAGCGGGCCCGATACGCAGTATTTT. Protein sequence: CSVSGPDTQYF.

The rearrangement links TRBV7-2 to TRBJ2-1; 13 bases line up with TRBD2. Germline V gene data show CDR1 as SGHTA and CDR2 as FQGNSA. The CDR3 covers 19 residues. With V trimmed by 1 base and J by 0 bases, 6 bases remained unmatched. For the CDR3, the DNA is TGTGCCAGCAGCTTAGTCCCACTAGCGGGGGGGAGCTCCTACAATGAGCAGTTCTTC. Translation: CASSLVPLAGGSSYNEQFF.